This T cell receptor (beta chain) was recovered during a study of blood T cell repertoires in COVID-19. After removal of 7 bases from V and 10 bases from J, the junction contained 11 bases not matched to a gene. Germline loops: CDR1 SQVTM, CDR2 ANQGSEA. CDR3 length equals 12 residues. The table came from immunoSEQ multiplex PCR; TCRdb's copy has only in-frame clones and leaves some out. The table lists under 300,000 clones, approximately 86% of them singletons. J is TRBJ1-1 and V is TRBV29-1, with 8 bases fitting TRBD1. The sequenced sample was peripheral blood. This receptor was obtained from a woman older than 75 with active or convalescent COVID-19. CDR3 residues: CSGGTGQAVAFF. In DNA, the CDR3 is TGCAGCGGGGGGACAGGCCAGGCGGTAGCTTTCTTT.